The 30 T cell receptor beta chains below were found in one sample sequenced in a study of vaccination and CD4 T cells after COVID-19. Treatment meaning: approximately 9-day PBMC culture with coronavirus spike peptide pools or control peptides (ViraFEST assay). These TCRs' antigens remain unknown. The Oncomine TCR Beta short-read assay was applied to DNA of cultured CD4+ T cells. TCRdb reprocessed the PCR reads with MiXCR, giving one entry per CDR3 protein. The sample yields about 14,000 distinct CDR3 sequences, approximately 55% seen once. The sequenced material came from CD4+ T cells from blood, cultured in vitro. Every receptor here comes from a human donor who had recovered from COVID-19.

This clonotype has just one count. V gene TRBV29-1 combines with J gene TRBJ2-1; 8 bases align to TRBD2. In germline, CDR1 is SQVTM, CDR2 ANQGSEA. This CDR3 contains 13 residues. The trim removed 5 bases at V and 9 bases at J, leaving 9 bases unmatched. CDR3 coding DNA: TGCAGCGTTTTTTCAAGCACTAGCGGTGAGCAGTTCTTC. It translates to CSVFSSTSGEQFF.

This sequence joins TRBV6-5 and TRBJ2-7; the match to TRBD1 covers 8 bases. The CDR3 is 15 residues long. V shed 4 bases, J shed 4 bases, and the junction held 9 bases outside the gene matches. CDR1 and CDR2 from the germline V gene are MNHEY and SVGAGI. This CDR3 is CASSSWAGGYYEQYF. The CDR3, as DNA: TGTGCCAGCAGTTCCTGGGCAGGGGGCTATTACGAGCAGTACTTC.

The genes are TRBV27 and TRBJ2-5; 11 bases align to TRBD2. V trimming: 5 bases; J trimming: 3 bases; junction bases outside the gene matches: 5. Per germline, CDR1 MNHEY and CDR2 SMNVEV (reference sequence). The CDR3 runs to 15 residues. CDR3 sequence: CASSGTSGDKETQYF. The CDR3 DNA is TGTGCCAGCAGTGGGACTAGCGGAGATAAAGAGACCCAGTACTTC.

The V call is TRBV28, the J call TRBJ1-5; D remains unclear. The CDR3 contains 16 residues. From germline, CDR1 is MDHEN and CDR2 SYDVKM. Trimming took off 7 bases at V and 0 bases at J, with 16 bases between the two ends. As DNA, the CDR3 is TGTGCCAGCACCCTCGTCGGCGAGGGTAGCAATCAGCCCCAGCATTTT. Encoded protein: CASTLVGEGSNQPQHF.

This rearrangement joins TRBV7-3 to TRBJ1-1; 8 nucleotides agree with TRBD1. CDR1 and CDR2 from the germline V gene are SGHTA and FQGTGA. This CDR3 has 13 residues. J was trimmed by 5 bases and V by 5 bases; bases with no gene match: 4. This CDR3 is CASSLDRVTEAFF. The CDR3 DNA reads TGTGCCAGCAGCCTGGACAGGGTTACTGAAGCTTTCTTT.

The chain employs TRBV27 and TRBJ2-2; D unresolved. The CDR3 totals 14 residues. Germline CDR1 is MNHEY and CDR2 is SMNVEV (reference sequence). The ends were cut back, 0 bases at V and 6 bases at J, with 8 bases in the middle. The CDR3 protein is CASSLSTRAGELFF. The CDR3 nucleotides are TGTGCCAGCAGTTTATCGACCCGGGCCGGGGAGCTGTTTTTT.

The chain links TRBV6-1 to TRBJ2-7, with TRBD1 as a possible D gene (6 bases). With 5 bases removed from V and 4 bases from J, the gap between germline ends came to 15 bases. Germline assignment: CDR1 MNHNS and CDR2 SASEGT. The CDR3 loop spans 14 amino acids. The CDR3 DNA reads TGTGCCAGCAGTACGACAGGTCCCAGGTACGAGCAGTACTTC. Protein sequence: CASSTTGPRYEQYF.

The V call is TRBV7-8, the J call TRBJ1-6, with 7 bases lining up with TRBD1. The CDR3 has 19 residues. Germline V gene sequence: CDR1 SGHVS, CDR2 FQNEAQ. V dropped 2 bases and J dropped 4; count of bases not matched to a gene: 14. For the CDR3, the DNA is TGTGCCAGCAGCTTAATTATTAGGGACAGAAAGCCGTATAATTCACCCCTCCACTTT. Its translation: CASSLIIRDRKPYNSPLHF.

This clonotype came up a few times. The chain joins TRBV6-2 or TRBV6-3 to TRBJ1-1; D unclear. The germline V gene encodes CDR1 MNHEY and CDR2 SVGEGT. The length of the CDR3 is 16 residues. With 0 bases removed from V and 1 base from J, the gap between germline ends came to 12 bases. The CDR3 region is CASSYSYRTANTEAFF. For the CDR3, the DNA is TGTGCCAGCAGTTACTCGTACCGGACGGCGAACACTGAAGCTTTCTTT.

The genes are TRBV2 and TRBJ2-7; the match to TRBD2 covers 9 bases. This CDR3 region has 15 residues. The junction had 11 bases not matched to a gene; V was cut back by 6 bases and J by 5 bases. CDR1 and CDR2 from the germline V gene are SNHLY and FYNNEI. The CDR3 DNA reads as TGTGCCAGCAGCCTTATTAGCGGGAGTAGTGACGAGCAGTACTTC. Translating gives CASSLISGSSDEQYF.

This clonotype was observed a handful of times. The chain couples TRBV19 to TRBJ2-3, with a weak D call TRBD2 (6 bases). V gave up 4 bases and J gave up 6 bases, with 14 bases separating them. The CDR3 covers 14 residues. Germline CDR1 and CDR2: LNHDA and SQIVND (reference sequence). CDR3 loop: CASSNGGLSDTQYF. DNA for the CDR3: TGTGCCAGTAGTAATGGGGGACTCAGCGATACGCAGTATTTT.

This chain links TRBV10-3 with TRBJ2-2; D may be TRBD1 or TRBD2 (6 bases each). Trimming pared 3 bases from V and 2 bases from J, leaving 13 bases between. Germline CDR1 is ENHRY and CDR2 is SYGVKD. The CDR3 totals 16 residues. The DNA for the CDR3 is TGTGCCATCAGTGAATTTGGGGGGCGCAACACCGGGGAGCTGTTTTTT. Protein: CAISEFGGRNTGELFF.

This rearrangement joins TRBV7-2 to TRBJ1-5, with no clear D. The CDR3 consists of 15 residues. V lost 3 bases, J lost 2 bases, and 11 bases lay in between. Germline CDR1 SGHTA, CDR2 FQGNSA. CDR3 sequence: CASSLDPTRNQPQHF. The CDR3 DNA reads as TGTGCCAGCAGCTTGGACCCCACACGCAATCAGCCCCAGCATTTT.

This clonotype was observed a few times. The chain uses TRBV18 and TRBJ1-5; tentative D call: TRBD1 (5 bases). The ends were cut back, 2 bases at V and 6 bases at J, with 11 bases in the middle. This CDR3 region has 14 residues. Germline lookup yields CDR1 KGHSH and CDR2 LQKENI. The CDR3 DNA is TGTGCCAGCTCACCAGGCTTTAGGGGTCAGCCCCAGCATTTT. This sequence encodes CASSPGFRGQPQHF.

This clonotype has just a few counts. In DNA form, the CDR3 reads TGTGCCAGCAGTATCACCTGGAAGCAGCCCCAGCATTTT. It yields the protein CASSITWKQPQHF. The gene calls are TRBV12-3 or TRBV12-4 and TRBJ1-5; no definite D call. The V and J ends lost 5 bases and 7 bases respectively, with 12 bases between them. The CDR3 is 13 amino acids.

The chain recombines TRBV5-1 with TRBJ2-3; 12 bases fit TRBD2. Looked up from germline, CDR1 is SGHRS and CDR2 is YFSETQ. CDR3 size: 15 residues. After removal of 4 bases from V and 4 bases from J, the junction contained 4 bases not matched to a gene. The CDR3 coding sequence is TGCGCCAGCAGCAGACTAGCGGGAGACGCAGATACGCAGTATTTT. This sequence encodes CASSRLAGDADTQYF.

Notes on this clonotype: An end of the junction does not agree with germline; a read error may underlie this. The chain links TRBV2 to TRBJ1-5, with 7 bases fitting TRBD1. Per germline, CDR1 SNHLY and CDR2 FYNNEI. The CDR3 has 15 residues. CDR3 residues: CVSTKTGPSDQPQHF. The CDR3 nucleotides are TGTGTCAGCACAAAGACAGGGCCTTCCGATCAGCCCCAGCATTTT.

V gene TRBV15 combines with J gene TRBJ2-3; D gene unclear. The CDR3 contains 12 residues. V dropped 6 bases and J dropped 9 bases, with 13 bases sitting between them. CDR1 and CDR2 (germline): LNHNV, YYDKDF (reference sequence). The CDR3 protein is CATSHPTRTQYF. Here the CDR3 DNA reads TGTGCCACCAGTCATCCCACCCGGACGCAGTATTTT.

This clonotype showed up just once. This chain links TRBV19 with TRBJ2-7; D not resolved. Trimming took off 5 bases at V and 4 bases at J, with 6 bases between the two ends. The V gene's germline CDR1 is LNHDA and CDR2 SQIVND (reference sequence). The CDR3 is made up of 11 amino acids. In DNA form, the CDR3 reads TGTGCCAGTAGTTCGAAATACGAGCAGTACTTC. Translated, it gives CASSSKYEQYF.

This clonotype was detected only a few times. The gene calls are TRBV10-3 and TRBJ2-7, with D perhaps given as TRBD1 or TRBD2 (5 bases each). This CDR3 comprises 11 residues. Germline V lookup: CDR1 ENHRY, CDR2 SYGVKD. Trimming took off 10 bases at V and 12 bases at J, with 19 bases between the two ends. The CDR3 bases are TGTGCCAGCAGGGATAGCGCCCTGGGGTACTTC. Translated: CASRDSALGYF.

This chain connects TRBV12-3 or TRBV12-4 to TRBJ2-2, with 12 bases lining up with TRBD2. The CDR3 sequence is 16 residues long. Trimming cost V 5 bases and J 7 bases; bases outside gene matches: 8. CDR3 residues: CASSARLAGVNGELFF. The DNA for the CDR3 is TGTGCCAGCAGTGCCAGACTAGCGGGAGTAAACGGGGAGCTGTTTTTT.

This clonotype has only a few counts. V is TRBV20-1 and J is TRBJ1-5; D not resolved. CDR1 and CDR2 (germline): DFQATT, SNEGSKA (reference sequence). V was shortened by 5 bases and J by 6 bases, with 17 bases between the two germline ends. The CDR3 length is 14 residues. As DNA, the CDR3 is TGCAGTGCTGAATCTCGGGGTAATCGTCAGCCCCAGCATTTT. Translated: CSAESRGNRQPQHF.

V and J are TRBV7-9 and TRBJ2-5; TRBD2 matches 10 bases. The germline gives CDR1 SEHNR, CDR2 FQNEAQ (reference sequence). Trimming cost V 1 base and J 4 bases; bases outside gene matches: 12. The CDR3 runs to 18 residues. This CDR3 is CASSLGSHSSGRGETQYF. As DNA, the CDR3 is TGTGCCAGCAGCTTAGGAAGTCATTCTAGCGGGAGAGGAGAGACCCAGTACTTC. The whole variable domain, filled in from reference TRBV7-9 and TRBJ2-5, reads DTGVSQNPRHKITKRGQNVTFRCDPISEHNRLYWYRQTLGQGPEFLTYFQNEAQLEKSRLLSDRFSAERPKGSFSTLEIQRTEQGDSAMYLCASSLGSHSSGRGETQYFGPGTRLLVL.

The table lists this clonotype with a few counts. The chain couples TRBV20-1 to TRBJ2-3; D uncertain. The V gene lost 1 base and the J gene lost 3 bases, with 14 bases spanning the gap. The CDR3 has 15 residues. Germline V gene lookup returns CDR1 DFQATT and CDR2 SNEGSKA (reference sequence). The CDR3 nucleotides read TGCAGTGCTAGAGCGCCCTCCATGGGAACAGATACGCAGTATTTT. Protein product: CSARAPSMGTDTQYF.

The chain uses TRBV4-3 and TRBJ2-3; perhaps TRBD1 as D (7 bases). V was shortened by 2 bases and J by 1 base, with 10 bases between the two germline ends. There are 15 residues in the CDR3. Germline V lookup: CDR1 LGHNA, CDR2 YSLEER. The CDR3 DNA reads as TGCGCCAGCAGCCAACAGGGGGAGGGCACAGATACGCAGTATTTT. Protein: CASSQQGEGTDTQYF.

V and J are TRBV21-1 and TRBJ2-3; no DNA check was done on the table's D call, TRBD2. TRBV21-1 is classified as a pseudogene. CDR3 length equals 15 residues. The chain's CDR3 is CASSKEGTCRDTQYF. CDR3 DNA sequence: TGTGCCAGCAGCAAAGAGGGGACTTGCAGGGATACGCAGTATTTT.

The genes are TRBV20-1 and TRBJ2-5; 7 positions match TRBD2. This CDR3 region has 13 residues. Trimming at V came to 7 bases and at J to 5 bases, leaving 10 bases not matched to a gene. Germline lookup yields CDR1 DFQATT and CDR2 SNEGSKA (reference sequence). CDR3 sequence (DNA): TGCAGTGTCCCGAAACCGCGGGGGGAGACCCAGTACTTC. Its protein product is CSVPKPRGETQYF.

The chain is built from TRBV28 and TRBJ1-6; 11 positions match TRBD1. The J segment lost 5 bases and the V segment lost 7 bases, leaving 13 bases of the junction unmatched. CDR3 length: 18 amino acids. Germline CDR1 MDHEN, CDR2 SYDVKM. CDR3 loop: CASTSPGTGGRHNSPLHF. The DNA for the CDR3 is TGTGCCAGCACCTCTCCCGGGACAGGGGGTCGGCATAATTCACCCCTCCACTTT.

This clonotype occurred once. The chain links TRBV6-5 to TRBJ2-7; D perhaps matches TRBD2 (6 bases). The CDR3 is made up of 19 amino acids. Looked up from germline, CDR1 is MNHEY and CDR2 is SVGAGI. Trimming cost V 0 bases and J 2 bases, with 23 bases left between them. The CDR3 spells CASSYSTSGWGTSPYEQYF. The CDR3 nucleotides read TGTGCCAGCAGTTACTCGACCAGCGGCTGGGGGACTTCTCCCTACGAGCAGTACTTC.

The CDR3 coding sequence is TGCAGTGCCAGCCCGAAGTGGGGCTATGGCTACACCTTC. Amino acid sequence: CSASPKWGYGYTF. The chain has TRBV20-1 and TRBJ1-2; D uncertain. CDR1 and CDR2 (germline): DFQATT, SNEGSKA (reference sequence). The CDR3 totals 13 residues. With 6 bases removed from V and 4 bases from J, the gap between germline ends came to 15 bases.